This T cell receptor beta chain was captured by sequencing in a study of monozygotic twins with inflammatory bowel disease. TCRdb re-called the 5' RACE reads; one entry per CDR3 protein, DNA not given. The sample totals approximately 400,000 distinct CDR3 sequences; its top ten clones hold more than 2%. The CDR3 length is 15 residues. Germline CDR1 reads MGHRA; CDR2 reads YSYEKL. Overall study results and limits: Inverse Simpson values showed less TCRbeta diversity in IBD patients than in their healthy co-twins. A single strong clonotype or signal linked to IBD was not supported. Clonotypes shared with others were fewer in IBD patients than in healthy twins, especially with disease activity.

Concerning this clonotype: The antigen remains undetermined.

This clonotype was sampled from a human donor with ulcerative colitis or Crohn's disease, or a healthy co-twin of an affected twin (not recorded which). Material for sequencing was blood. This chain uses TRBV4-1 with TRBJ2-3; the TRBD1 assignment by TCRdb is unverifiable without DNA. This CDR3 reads CASSQGLQDTDTQYF.